This TCR beta chain was sequenced in a study of pediatric ulcerative colitis. The method was immunoSEQ multiplex PCR; TCRdb's version includes in-frame clones alone and lacks a portion of them. This sample has tens of thousands of clones, with about 78% found just once. From germline, CDR1 is SGHDT and CDR2 YYEEEE. CDR3 size: 14 residues. Trimming removed 0 bases at V and 6 bases at J, with 10 bases between. In regard to this clone: Its antigen is not identified.

General study points: Rectal pinch biopsies may include blood-derived T cells.

During colonoscopy, one to two rectal pinch biopsies were collected. Source material: gut tissue. The chain carries TRBV5-6 and TRBJ2-4; D tentatively fits TRBD1 or TRBD2 (5 bases each). The receptor was derived from a girl under 18 with moderate ulcerative colitis. The CDR3 region is CASSLGGSGNIQYF. CDR3 nucleotide sequence: TGTGCCAGCAGCTTGGGGGGGAGCGGAAACATTCAGTACTTC. The full variable domain, its missing parts supplied by reference TRBV5-6 and TRBJ2-4, is DAGVTQSPTHLIKTRGQQVTLRCSPKSGHDTVSWYQQALGQGPQFIFQYYEEEERQRGNFPDRFSGHQFPNYSSELNVNALLLGDSALYLCASSLGGSGNIQYFGAGTRLSVL.